This TCR beta chain was documented in a study of blood T cell repertoires in COVID-19. Only in-frame clones appear in the TCRdb table, and some are missing; sequencing was by immunoSEQ multiplex PCR. The table shows tens of thousands of clones, with 70% to 90% occurring only once. The V end was cut by 6 bases, the J end by 4 bases, with 8 bases between. Germline assignment: CDR1 MNHNY and CDR2 SVGAGI (reference sequence). CDR3 length: 12 amino acids. Input material: peripheral blood. This chain uses TRBV6-6 with TRBJ2-3; maybe TRBD1 (6 bases). This TCR was recovered from a middle-aged man with active COVID-19. In DNA form, the CDR3 reads TGTGCCAGCAGGGACAGTTCAGATACGCAGTATTTT. Translation: CASRDSSDTQYF.